This is a list of T cell receptor beta chains from one sample in a study of OX40 agonist ivuxolimab in advanced cancers. Generated by immunoSEQ multiplex PCR, the TCRdb table keeps only in-frame clones and is missing some. The repertoire holds some 42,000 clones, 80% to 90% seen once, with around 4.6% in the top ten. Material: CD4+ or CD8+ T cells sorted from blood, obtained in a trial of the OX40 agonist ivuxolimab. The source of these receptors is an adult with an advanced solid tumor such as melanoma, head and neck, liver or kidney cancer. Both conserved end residues are part of each CDR3.

V: TRBV7-3; CDR3: CASSSRGEPYTQYF
V: TRBV6-1; CDR3: CASSLEHSSYNEQFF
V: TRBV6-5; CDR3: CASSPMAGANVLTF
V: TRBV5-1; CDR3: CASSRQGDNSPLHF
V: TRBV12-5; CDR3: CASGPPGGRETQYF
V: TRBV2; CDR3: CASSVRMGQRSTDTQYF
V: TRBV2; CDR3: CASRTGQLNTEAFF
V: TRBV5-4; CDR3: CASSPPGTGAYNEQFF
V: TRBV29-1; CDR3: CSVGWGGNQPQHF
V: TRBV2; CDR3: CASSLGQHNQPQHF
V: TRBV10-3; CDR3: CAISESQETDTQYF
V: TRBV11-2; CDR3: CASSLDRGSAFPYEQYF
V: TRBV5-1; CDR3: CASRRNQETQYF
V: TRBV11-2; CDR3: CASSLDRVIGNIQYF
V: TRBV18; CDR3: CASSPHRDSPLHF
V: TRBV30; CDR3: CAWSRGTTDGNTIYF
V: TRBV28; CDR3: CASSPGRVGYTF
V: TRBV23-1; CDR3: CAKGAGTHGDEQFF
V: TRBV28; CDR3: CASRNRQGGTGELFF
V: TRBV6-1; CDR3: CASRLDRAWDIQYF
V: TRBV30; CDR3: CAWKGQANTEAFF
V: TRBV5-4; CDR3: CASSPGHTISETQYF
V: TRBV10-3; CDR3: CAISQGAEAFF
V: TRBV10-3; CDR3: CAIRGLGQGAYNEQFF
V: TRBV7-2; CDR3: CASSLGAGDQYGYTF
V: TRBV4-1; CDR3: CASSQGQGPYNEQFF
V: TRBV30; CDR3: CAWGTGQIQETQYF
V: TRBV2; CDR3: CASSELTGVDEQYF
V: TRBV6-1; CDR3: CASSEVTLTDTQYF
V: TRBV30; CDR3: CAWNGAGNTIYF
V: TRBV28; CDR3: CASKTPSSGANVLTF
V: TRBV10-3; CDR3: CAISPNGQGSSGNTIYF
V: TRBV27; CDR3: CASSLRGAVSSYEQYF
V: TRBV11-2; CDR3: CASGREPNTGELFF
V: TRBV19; CDR3: CASRQDSNQPQHF
V: TRBV7-6; CDR3: CASSFSTGTTFTDTQYF
V: TRBV5-1; CDR3: CASSRTGGPTEAFF
V: TRBV30; CDR3: CACSGQIRNTIYF
V: TRBV6-6; CDR3: CASTWTGSSGNTIYF
V: TRBV4-1; CDR3: CASSQGGGQAYEQYF
V: TRBV9; CDR3: CASSPPDPPYEQYF
V: TRBV6-6; CDR3: CASSSGDSPLHF
V: TRBV5-1; CDR3: CASSLAVRDSYNEQFF
V: TRBV2; CDR3: CASSEARGETQYF
V: TRBV28; CDR3: CASSLKTGGHNEQFF
V: TRBV30; CDR3: CAWSVRGAPSTGELFF
V: TRBV19; CDR3: CASSIQGSAQPQHF
V: TRBV28; CDR3: CANSLDVYYGYTF
V: TRBV6-6; CDR3: CASNSWGDGTEAFF
V: TRBV7-9; CDR3: CASSFNSYGYTF
V: TRBV6-1; CDR3: CASSVIGGWGTDTQYF
V: TRBV9; CDR3: CASSPRTGSLTDTQYF
V: TRBV19; CDR3: CASSPGQGAFYEQYF
V: TRBV19; CDR3: CASSIQGGTEAFF
V: TRBV4-3; CDR3: CASSQDRGLGEKLFF